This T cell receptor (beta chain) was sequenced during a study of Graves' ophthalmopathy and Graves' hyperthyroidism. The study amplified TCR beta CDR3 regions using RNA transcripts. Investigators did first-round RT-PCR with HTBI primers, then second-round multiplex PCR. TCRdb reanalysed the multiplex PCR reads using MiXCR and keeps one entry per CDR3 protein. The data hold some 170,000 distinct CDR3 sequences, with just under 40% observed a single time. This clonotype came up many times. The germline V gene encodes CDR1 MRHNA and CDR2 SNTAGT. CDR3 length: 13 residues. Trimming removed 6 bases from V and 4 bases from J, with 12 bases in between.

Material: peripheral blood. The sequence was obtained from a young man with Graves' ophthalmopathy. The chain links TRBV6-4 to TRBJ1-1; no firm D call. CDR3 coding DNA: TGTGCCAGCAGGTATACACAAAGCACTGAAGCTTTCTTT. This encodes CASRYTQSTEAFF.